This entry concerns a single T cell receptor (beta chain). Described time point: blood 2 weeks post-SBRT. Treatment of the sample: 15 Gy SBRT to primary tumor, nephrectomy 4 weeks later. The data belong to a study of radiation and T cells in renal cell carcinoma. Turning to the study itself: Nephrectomy followed 15 Gy stereotactic body radiation by 4 weeks.

V was clipped by 6 bases and J by 5 bases, with 20 bases between them. The CDR3 totals 15 residues. Per germline, CDR1 SGHRS and CDR2 YFSETQ. Data came from immunoSEQ multiplex PCR; TCRdb stores just in-frame clones and leaves some out. The sample holds 100,000 to 150,000 clones, around 80% seen once. The rearrangement uses TRBV5-1 and TRBJ1-2, with a tentative D call TRBD1 (5 bases). This sample comprised blood, obtained from a patient whose treatment included radiotherapy and nephrectomy. The receptor's source is a man over 45 with renal cell carcinoma. The CDR3 loop is CASTPGGGSPYGYTF. The CDR3 region has the DNA TGCGCCAGCACCCCCGGGGGAGGGTCCCCTTATGGCTACACCTTC.